The 17 T cell receptor beta chains below were found in one sample sequenced in a study of cytomegalovirus exposure and HLA in healthy donors. PCR employed 60 Vbeta and 13 Jbeta primers. Some clones are missing from TCRdb's copy, which holds only in-frame ones; the method was immunoSEQ multiplex PCR. This sample contains roughly 78,000 clones. The source material was PBMCs. The receptors come from a middle-aged man in good health and CMV-seronegative.

V and J are TRBV29-1 and TRBJ2-3; 7 bases are shared with TRBD2. The CDR3 has 13 amino acids. Trimming took 7 bases from V and 8 from J; bases not matched to a gene: 12. Germline loops: CDR1 SQVTM, CDR2 ANQGSEA. The CDR3 loop reads CSAWTRFSATQYF. The DNA for the CDR3 is TGCAGCGCCTGGACTAGATTCTCGGCTACGCAGTATTTT.

The rearrangement joins TRBV27 to TRBJ2-7; 13 bases agree with TRBD2. The CDR3 length is 18 residues. The germline V gene has CDR1 MNHEY and CDR2 SMNVEV (reference sequence). V trimming: 5 bases; J trimming: 0 bases; junction bases outside the gene matches: 10. The CDR3 sequence is CASSPIGLAGAGSYEQYF. CDR3 nucleotide sequence: TGTGCCAGCAGTCCTATAGGACTAGCGGGAGCCGGCTCCTACGAGCAGTACTTC.

The chain combines TRBV9 with TRBJ1-4; 7 nucleotides match TRBD1. The CDR3 sequence is 15 residues long. The trim removed 3 bases at V and 8 bases at J, leaving 10 bases unmatched. CDR1 SGDLS and CDR2 YYNGEE come from the germline V gene. The CDR3 sequence is CASSESGTVREKLFF. In nucleotides, the CDR3 is TGTGCCAGCAGCGAATCCGGGACAGTTCGCGAAAAACTGTTTTTT.

The chain carries TRBV7-8 and TRBJ1-5; no reliable D call. The germline gives CDR1 SGHVS, CDR2 FQNEAQ. Trimming stripped 4 bases from V and 3 bases from J, with 25 bases between. This CDR3 has 19 amino acids. The CDR3 is CASSSRRAAPTEVNQPQHF. CDR3 in DNA: TGTGCCAGCAGCTCCAGGCGGGCGGCTCCCACTGAAGTCAATCAGCCCCAGCATTTT.

The chain employs TRBV15 and TRBJ1-3; TRBD1 might be the D (5 bases). Germline V CDR1 and CDR2: LNHNV, YYDKDF (reference sequence). The CDR3 loop spans 15 amino acids. Trimming took 0 bases from V and 3 from J, leaving 9 bases between them. CDR3 nucleotides: TGTGCCACCAGCAGAGATCCAGGGTATGGAAACACCATATATTTT. Translated, it gives CATSRDPGYGNTIYF.

This rearrangement joins TRBV7-8 to TRBJ2-7, with D unclear. This CDR3 comprises 13 residues. Germline V lookup: CDR1 SGHVS, CDR2 FQNEAQ. The ends were cut back, 5 bases at V and 5 bases at J, with 13 bases in the middle. The CDR3 here is CASSHLNTDEQYF. In nucleotides, the CDR3 is TGTGCCAGCAGCCATTTGAATACGGACGAGCAGTACTTC. Using reference TRBV7-8 and TRBJ2-7 for the parts outside the CDR3, the full variable domain is GAGVSQSPRYKVAKRGQDVALRCDPISGHVSLFWYQQALGQGPEFLTYFQNEAQLDKSGLPSDRFFAERPEGSVSTLKIQRTQQEDSAVYLCASSHLNTDEQYFGPGTRLTVT.

The chain links TRBV10-3 to TRBJ2-3, with D unclear. The ends were cut back, 4 bases at V and 1 base at J, with 12 bases in the middle. CDR3 size: 15 residues. Germline V gives CDR1 ENHRY, CDR2 SYGVKD. This chain's CDR3 is CAISVSLTGTDTQYF. In nucleotides, the CDR3 is TGTGCCATCAGTGTTAGCCTCACGGGCACAGATACGCAGTATTTT.

The chain carries TRBV9 and TRBJ2-7, with 9 nucleotides matching TRBD1. The CDR3 is 15 residues long. The ends lost 4 bases at V and 3 bases at J; junction bases unmatched: 8. CDR1 is SGDLS, CDR2 YYNGEE, per germline. The CDR3 nucleotides read TGTGCCAGCAGCCCGGGGACAGGGTACGACTACGAGCAGTACTTC. Encoded protein: CASSPGTGYDYEQYF.

The chain couples TRBV29-1 to TRBJ2-7, with 10 bases lining up with TRBD1. Germline CDR1 and CDR2: SQVTM and ANQGSEA. V lost 5 bases and J lost 3; bases outside the gene matches: 10. The CDR3 loop spans 15 amino acids. The chain's CDR3 is CSVSHRGTGVYEQYF. The CDR3 DNA is TGCAGCGTTTCCCACAGGGGGACAGGGGTCTACGAGCAGTACTTC.

This sequence joins TRBV6-5 and TRBJ1-5; D is undetermined. Trimming cost V 4 bases and J 9 bases, with 10 bases left between them. The CDR3 totals 12 residues. CDR1 and CDR2 from the germline V gene are MNHEY and SVGAGI. CDR3 amino acids: CASSSPRGPQHF. CDR3 nucleotides: TGTGCCAGCAGTTCCCCTCGGGGGCCCCAGCATTTT.

The CDR3 DNA is TGTGCCAGCAGCCACAACAGGGAGATCGCTGGGGCCAACGTCCTGACTTTC. It codes for CASSHNREIAGANVLTF. V is TRBV7-8 and J is TRBJ2-6; a weak D match, TRBD1 (6 bases). CDR1 and CDR2 (germline): SGHVS, FQNEAQ. V was clipped by 5 bases and J by 2 bases, with 16 bases between them. The CDR3 contains 17 residues. Full variable domain (missing parts from reference TRBV7-8 and TRBJ2-6): GAGVSQSPRYKVAKRGQDVALRCDPISGHVSLFWYQQALGQGPEFLTYFQNEAQLDKSGLPSDRFFAERPEGSVSTLKIQRTQQEDSAVYLCASSHNREIAGANVLTFGAGSRLTVL.

The rearrangement joins TRBV11-2 to TRBJ2-7, with D possibly TRBD1 on 5 matching bases. Germline V CDR1 and CDR2: SGHAT, FQNNGV. The CDR3 consists of 14 residues. The ends were cut back, 5 bases at V and 1 base at J, with 12 bases in the middle. The DNA for the CDR3 is TGTGCCAGCAGCGCCAGGGATGGGTCCTACGAGCAGTACTTC. Translated, it gives CASSARDGSYEQYF.

The chain couples TRBV13 to TRBJ1-1; D might be TRBD1 (5 bases). CDR3 length equals 14 residues. Germline V gene lookup returns CDR1 PRHDT and CDR2 FYEKMQ (reference sequence). Trimming stripped 3 bases from V and 6 bases from J, with 14 bases between. CDR3 nucleotides: TGTGCCAGCAGCTTGGGGGGAGGAGTTGCTGAAGCTTTCTTT. The encoded protein is CASSLGGGVAEAFF.

The J gene is TRBJ1-3, the V gene TRBV5-4; D unresolved. The CDR3 length is 14 residues. Deletions cut 3 bases from V and 7 bases from J, with 14 bases between. The V gene's germline CDR1 is SGHNT and CDR2 YYREEE (reference sequence). In DNA form, the CDR3 reads TGTGCCAGCAGCTCCCCGGGGTTTATGAACACCATATATTTT. Its translation: CASSSPGFMNTIYF.

CDR3: CASSLPGGEVKFF. The DNA for the CDR3 is TGTGCCAGCAGCTTGCCGGGAGGAGAGGTAAAGTTCTTC. V usage is TRBV5-8 and J usage is TRBJ2-1; TRBD2 matches at 7 bases. The trim removed 1 base at V and 14 bases at J, leaving 9 bases unmatched. This CDR3 has 13 amino acids. CDR1 is SGHTS, CDR2 YDEGEE, per germline. Based on the CDR3 plus reference TRBV5-8 and TRBJ2-1, the full variable domain is EAGVTQSPTHLIKTRGQQATLRCSPISGHTSVYWYQQALGLGLQFLLWYDEGEERNRGNFPPRFSGRQFPNYSSELNVNALELEDSALYLCASSLPGGEVKFFGPGTRLTVL.

The V gene is TRBV4-1, the J gene TRBJ1-1; D is possibly TRBD1 (5 bases). The CDR3 is 15 amino acids. V was shortened by 1 base and J by 3 bases, with 12 bases between the two germline ends. CDR1 and CDR2 (germline): MGHRA, YSYEKL. In DNA form, the CDR3 reads TGCGCCAGCAGCCAAGTCGGAGGGGTATACACTGAAGCTTTCTTT. Its protein product is CASSQVGGVYTEAFF.

The rearrangement uses TRBV28 and TRBJ1-2, with 7 bases that match TRBD1. The CDR3 consists of 13 residues. The ends lost 2 bases at V and 10 bases at J; junction bases unmatched: 7. The germline gives CDR1 MDHEN, CDR2 SYDVKM. CDR3 sequence: CASSLARGALYTF. In DNA, the CDR3 is TGTGCCAGCAGTTTAGCCAGGGGGGCCCTCTACACCTTC.